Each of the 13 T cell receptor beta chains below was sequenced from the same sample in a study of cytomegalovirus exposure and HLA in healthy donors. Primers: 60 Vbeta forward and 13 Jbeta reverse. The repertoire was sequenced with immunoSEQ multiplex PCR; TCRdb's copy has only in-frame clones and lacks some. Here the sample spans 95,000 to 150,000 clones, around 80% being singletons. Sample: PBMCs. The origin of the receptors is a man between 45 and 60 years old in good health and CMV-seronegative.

This CDR3 reads CSGESSGAREQYF. In DNA form, the CDR3 reads TGCAGCGGAGAGAGTAGCGGAGCCAGGGAGCAGTATTTT. This sequence joins TRBV29-1 and TRBJ2-3; possible D gene TRBD2, 6 bases. V lost 7 bases and J lost 11, with 22 bases in between. The CDR3 totals 13 residues. Germline CDR1 SQVTM, CDR2 ANQGSEA.

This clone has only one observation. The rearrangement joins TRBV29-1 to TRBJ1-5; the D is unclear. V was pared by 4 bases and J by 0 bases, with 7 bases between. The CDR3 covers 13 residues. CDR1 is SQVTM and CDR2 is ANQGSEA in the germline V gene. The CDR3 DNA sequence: TGCAGCGTTGTAGGAGATAGCAATCAGCCCCAGCATTTT. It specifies CSVVGDSNQPQHF.

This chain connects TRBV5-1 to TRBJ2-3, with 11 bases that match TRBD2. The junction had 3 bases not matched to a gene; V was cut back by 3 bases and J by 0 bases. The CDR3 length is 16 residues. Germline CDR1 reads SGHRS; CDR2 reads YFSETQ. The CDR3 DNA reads TGCGCCAGCAGCTCACTAGCGGGGGTCAGCACAGATACGCAGTATTTT. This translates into CASSSLAGVSTDTQYF.

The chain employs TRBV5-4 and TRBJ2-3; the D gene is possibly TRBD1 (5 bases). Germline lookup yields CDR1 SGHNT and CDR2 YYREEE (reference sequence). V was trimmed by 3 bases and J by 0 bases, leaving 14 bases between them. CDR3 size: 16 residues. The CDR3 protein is CASSSRVGASTDTQYF. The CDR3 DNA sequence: TGTGCCAGCAGCTCCCGGGTAGGGGCTAGCACAGATACGCAGTATTTT.

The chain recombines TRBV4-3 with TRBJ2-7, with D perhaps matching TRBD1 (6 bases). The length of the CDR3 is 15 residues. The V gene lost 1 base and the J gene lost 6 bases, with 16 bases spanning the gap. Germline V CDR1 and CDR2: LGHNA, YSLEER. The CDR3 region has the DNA TGCGCCAGCAGCCAAGCGGCCGGACAGCGACGCGAGCAGTACTTC. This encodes CASSQAAGQRREQYF.

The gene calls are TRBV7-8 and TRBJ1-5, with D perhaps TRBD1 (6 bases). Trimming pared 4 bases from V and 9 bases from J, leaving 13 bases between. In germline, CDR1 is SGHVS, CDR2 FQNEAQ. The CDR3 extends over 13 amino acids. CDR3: CASSSDRKLPQHF. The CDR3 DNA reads TGTGCCAGCAGCTCAGACAGGAAGTTGCCCCAGCATTTT. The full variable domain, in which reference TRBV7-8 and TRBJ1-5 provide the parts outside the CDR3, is GAGVSQSPRYKVAKRGQDVALRCDPISGHVSLFWYQQALGQGPEFLTYFQNEAQLDKSGLPSDRFFAERPEGSVSTLKIQRTQQEDSAVYLCASSSDRKLPQHFGDGTRLSIL.

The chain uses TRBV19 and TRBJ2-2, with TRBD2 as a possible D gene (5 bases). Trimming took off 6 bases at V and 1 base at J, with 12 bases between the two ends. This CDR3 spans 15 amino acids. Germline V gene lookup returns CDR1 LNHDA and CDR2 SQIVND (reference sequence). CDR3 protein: CASSLGVENTGELFF. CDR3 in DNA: TGTGCCAGTAGCCTCGGGGTCGAGAACACCGGGGAGCTGTTTTTT.

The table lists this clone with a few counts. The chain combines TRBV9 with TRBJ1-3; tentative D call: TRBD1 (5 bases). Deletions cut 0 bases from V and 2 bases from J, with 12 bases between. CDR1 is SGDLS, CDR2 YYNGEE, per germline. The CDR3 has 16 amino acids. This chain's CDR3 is CASSVAPGEAGNTIYF. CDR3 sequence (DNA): TGTGCCAGCAGCGTAGCCCCGGGGGAGGCTGGAAACACCATATATTTT.

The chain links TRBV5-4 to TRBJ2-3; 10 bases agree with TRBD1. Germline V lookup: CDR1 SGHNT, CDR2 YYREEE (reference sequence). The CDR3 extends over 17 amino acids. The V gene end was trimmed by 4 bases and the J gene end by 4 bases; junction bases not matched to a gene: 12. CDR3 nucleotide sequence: TGTGCCAGCAGCGCTACCGGGACAGGGGTTCGGGCAGATACGCAGTATTTT. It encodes CASSATGTGVRADTQYF.

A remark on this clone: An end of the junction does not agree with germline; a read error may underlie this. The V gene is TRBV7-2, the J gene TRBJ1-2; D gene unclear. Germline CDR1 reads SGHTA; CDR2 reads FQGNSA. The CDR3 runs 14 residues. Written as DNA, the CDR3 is TGTGCCAGCAGCTTGGGTCGGGTTGACTATGTCTACACCTTC. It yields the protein CASSLGRVDYVYTF.

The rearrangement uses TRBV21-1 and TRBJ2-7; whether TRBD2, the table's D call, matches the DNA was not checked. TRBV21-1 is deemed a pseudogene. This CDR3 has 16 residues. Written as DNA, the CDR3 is TGTGCCAGCAGCAAAGTAAGGAGGGTAAGCTCCTACGAGCAGTACTTC. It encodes CASSKVRRVSSYEQYF.

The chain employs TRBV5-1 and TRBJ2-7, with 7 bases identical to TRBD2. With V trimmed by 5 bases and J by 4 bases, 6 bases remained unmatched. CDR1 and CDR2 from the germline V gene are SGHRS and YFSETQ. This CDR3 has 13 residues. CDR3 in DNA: TGCGCCAGCAGACAACCTAGCGGTTACGAGCAGTACTTC. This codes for CASRQPSGYEQYF.

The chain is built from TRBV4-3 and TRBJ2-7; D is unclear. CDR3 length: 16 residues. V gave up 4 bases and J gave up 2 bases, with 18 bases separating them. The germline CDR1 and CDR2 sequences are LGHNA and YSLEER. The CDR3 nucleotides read TGCGCCAGCAGCCCGGAAGGAGAAACCCTACCCTACGAGCAGTACTTC. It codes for CASSPEGETLPYEQYF.